This T cell receptor (beta chain) was sequenced in a study of blood T cell repertoires in COVID-19. Some clones are missing from TCRdb's copy, which holds only in-frame ones; the method was immunoSEQ multiplex PCR. The sample includes 200,000 to 300,000 clones, roughly 85% of them seen just once. Per germline, CDR1 MNHEY and CDR2 SVGAGI. This CDR3 is built from 14 residues. Losses at the gene ends were 6 bases for V and 6 bases for J; bases not matched to a gene: 7. This clone was seen a single time. The V call is TRBV6-5, the J call TRBJ1-2, with 10 positions matching TRBD1. Sequencing used peripheral blood. The receptor was derived from a woman between 18 and 30 years old with acute or convalescent COVID-19. The CDR3 region is CASRRGQGVHGYTF. In DNA form, the CDR3 reads TGTGCCAGCAGACGCGGACAGGGGGTACATGGCTACACCTTC.